This TCR beta chain was documented in a study of beta chain features in type 1 diabetes. Study-wide points: TCRB CDR3s from Type 1 diabetes patients were moderately but significantly shorter in all four CD4+ subsets.

This CDR3 contains 16 residues. Germline V CDR1 and CDR2: SNHLY, FYNNEI. Trimming took 3 bases from V and 1 from J, leaving 15 bases between them. Expressed TCRB transcripts were sequenced because the entire RNA isolate underwent reverse transcription. Produced via immunoSEQ multiplex PCR; TCRdb's table is partial and in-frame only. The sample lists 310,000 or so clones, about a tenth occurring once. This clone was observed a handful of times. The antigen is undetermined. The sample taken for sequencing was central memory CD4+ T cells from blood. The clonotype was recovered from a man aged 25 to 40 with type 1 diabetes. V gene TRBV2 combines with J gene TRBJ1-2; D call uncertain. In nucleotides, the CDR3 is TGTGCCAGCAGTGAGAGTCGCCTAGCCCTTAACTATGGCTACACCTTC. This translates into CASSESRLALNYGYTF.